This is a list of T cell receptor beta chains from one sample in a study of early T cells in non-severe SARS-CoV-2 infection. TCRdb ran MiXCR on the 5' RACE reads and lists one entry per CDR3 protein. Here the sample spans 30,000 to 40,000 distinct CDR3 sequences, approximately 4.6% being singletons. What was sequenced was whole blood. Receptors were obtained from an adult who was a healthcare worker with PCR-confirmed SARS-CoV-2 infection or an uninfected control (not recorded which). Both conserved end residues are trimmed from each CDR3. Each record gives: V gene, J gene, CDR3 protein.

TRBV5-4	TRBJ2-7	ASSLVGGGEQY
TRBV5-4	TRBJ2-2	ASSFDPGANTGELF
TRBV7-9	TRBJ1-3	ASSLNSGFGGNTIY
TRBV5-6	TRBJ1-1	ASSLAVQGATEAF
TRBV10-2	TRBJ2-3	ASTARSRDTQY
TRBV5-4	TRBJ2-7	ASSWGGRYEQY
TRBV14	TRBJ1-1	ASSQAGARTEAF
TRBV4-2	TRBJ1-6	ASSQGRDRARNSPLH
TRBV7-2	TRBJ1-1	ASRPAPDSSEAF
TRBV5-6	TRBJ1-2	ASSLRNNEGYT
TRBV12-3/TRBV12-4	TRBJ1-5	ASRTGEEGNQPQH
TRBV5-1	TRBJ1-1	ASSPGTNTEAF
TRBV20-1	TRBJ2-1	SAGGPTYNEQF